The 19 T cell receptor beta chains in this list originate from one sample, sequenced in a study of identical twins. TCRdb fed the 5' RACE reads into MiXCR, producing one record per CDR3 protein. Found here are 1.5 million to 2 million distinct CDR3 sequences, around 29% of them singletons; the top ten hold around 0.3%. Sequencing input: cord blood. These receptors came from a newborn girl in good health.

This chain connects TRBV19 to TRBJ1-6; D unclear. Germline V gene data show CDR1 as LNHDA and CDR2 as SQIVND (reference sequence). V lost 8 bases, J lost 10 bases, and 9 bases lay in between. The length of the CDR3 is 11 residues. CDR3 nucleotide sequence: TGTGCCAGTGGCAGGTACTCACCCCTCCACTTT. As protein: CASGRYSPLHF.

This chain uses TRBV20-1 with TRBJ1-2; no reliable D call. The CDR3 consists of 13 residues. V was pared by 3 bases and J by 2 bases, with 10 bases between. CDR1 is DFQATT, CDR2 SNEGSKA, per germline (reference sequence). The CDR3 protein is CSARRVGNYGYTF. CDR3 bases: TGCAGTGCTAGGCGGGTGGGAAACTATGGCTACACCTTC.

This chain joins TRBV10-3 and TRBJ1-1, with TRBD1 as a possible D gene (6 bases). The CDR3 contains 14 residues. V lost 6 bases, J lost 0 bases, and 11 bases lay in between. From germline, CDR1 is ENHRY and CDR2 SYGVKD. CDR3 amino acids: CAISSTGVNTEAFF. The CDR3 DNA follows: TGTGCCATCAGCTCGACAGGAGTGAACACTGAAGCTTTCTTT.

This clonotype was picked up a small number of times. The J gene is TRBJ2-7, the V gene TRBV28, with TRBD2 identical over 7 bases. The CDR3 covers 14 residues. Germline-derived CDR1 and CDR2 are MDHEN and SYDVKM. Germline trimming cut 5 bases from V and 2 bases from J; bases unmatched to any gene: 6. The CDR3 sequence: CASSPQRGPYEQYF. The CDR3, as DNA: TGTGCCAGCAGTCCCCAGCGGGGCCCCTACGAGCAGTACTTC.

This clonotype was seen a few times. The chain links TRBV4-1 to TRBJ2-2; D is undetermined. Per the germline V gene, CDR1 is MGHRA and CDR2 is YSYEKL. Trimming pared 3 bases from V and 1 base from J, leaving 15 bases between. The CDR3 length is 17 residues. The CDR3 here is CASSHGRALLNTGELFF. Here the CDR3 DNA reads TGCGCCAGCAGCCACGGCCGCGCGCTTTTGAACACCGGGGAGCTGTTTTTT.

The table lists this clonotype with a few counts. This sequence joins TRBV20-1 and TRBJ2-5; TRBD2 matches 8 bases. V was clipped by 3 bases and J by 4 bases; unmatched bases: 19. The CDR3 runs 18 residues. Germline CDR1 and CDR2: DFQATT and SNEGSKA (reference sequence). CDR3 bases: TGCAGTGCTAGTTGGCTAGCGGGCCAAATTGGATTTCGAGAGACCCAGTACTTC. Its translation: CSASWLAGQIGFRETQYF.

The CDR3 DNA is TGTGCCAGCAGTTTCGCCCGGGGGCGGGACGAGCAGTACTTC. As protein: CASSFARGRDEQYF. The chain uses TRBV28 and TRBJ2-4; tentatively, D is TRBD1 or TRBD2 (6 bases each). The DNA end is a closer match to TRBJ2-7, so the J assignment may be wrong. The CDR3 totals 14 residues. Looked up from germline, CDR1 is MDHEN and CDR2 is SYDVKM.

This clonotype was seen more than once but under ten times. The J gene is TRBJ2-1, the V gene TRBV5-6, with 16 bases that match TRBD2. This CDR3 spans 21 amino acids. Germline V gene sequence: CDR1 SGHDT, CDR2 YYEEEE. Unmatched junction bases numbered 19, after V lost 4 bases and J lost 6 bases. The CDR3 DNA follows: TGTGCCAGCAGCCTAGGGGGACTAGCGGGGGGGATCTACTACCGGCTCAATGAGCAGTTCTTC. Protein product: CASSLGGLAGGIYYRLNEQFF. The full variable domain, completed using reference TRBV5-6 and TRBJ2-1, is DAGVTQSPTHLIKTRGQQVTLRCSPKSGHDTVSWYQQALGQGPQFIFQYYEEEERQRGNFPDRFSGHQFPNYSSELNVNALLLGDSALYLCASSLGGLAGGIYYRLNEQFFGPGTRLTVL.

This clonotype came up a few times. The chain employs TRBV3-1 and TRBJ1-1, with D tentatively TRBD1 (6 bases). Trimming took off 1 base at V and 0 bases at J, with 15 bases between the two ends. The CDR3 sequence is 17 residues long. Germline V gene sequence: CDR1 LGHDT, CDR2 YNNKEL (reference sequence). CDR3 nucleotides: TGTGCCAGCAGCCAAGGGGGGCGGCATCTTATGAACACTGAAGCTTTCTTT. The encoded protein is CASSQGGRHLMNTEAFF.

Worth noting for this clonotype: The junction shows a germline mismatch at one end, possibly a read error. The rearrangement uses TRBV18 and TRBJ2-3; TRBD1 is a possible D gene (5 bases). The CDR3 sequence is 16 residues long. The V gene's germline CDR1 is KGHSH and CDR2 LQKENI. CDR3 in amino acids: CASSPRTAALTGTQYF. The CDR3 DNA follows: TGTGCCAGCTCACCACGTACCGCGGCCCTCACAGGTACGCAGTATTTT.

The chain uses TRBV5-1 and TRBJ1-1; TRBD1 matches at 7 bases. CDR3 length: 14 residues. Per the germline V gene, CDR1 is SGHRS and CDR2 is YFSETQ. Unmatched junction bases numbered 9, after V lost 6 bases and J lost 4 bases. The DNA of the CDR3 is TGCGCCAGCACAGGGGGTTCCCCCCCCACTGAAGCTTTCTTT. Its protein product is CASTGGSPPTEAFF.

This clonotype has a handful of counts. This chain connects TRBV5-1 to TRBJ2-7; 7 bases agree with TRBD2. This CDR3 is built from 14 residues. The germline CDR1 and CDR2 sequences are SGHRS and YFSETQ. The V gene end was trimmed by 3 bases and the J gene end by 1 base; junction bases not matched to a gene: 4. The CDR3: CASSWGGDSYEQYF. In DNA form, the CDR3 reads TGCGCCAGCAGCTGGGGGGGGGATTCCTACGAGCAGTACTTC.

This clonotype was counted only a few times. The chain uses TRBV20-1 and TRBJ2-1; 8 nucleotides agree with TRBD2. The ends lost 0 bases at V and 6 bases at J; junction bases unmatched: 13. The CDR3 length is 17 residues. The V gene's germline CDR1 is DFQATT and CDR2 SNEGSKA (reference sequence). CDR3 amino acids: CSARDPRAGGPLNEQFF. Written as DNA, the CDR3 is TGCAGTGCTAGAGATCCCCGGGCGGGGGGTCCCCTCAATGAGCAGTTCTTC.

This clonotype was seen a few times. The V and J genes are TRBV7-6 and TRBJ1-4; 9 positions match TRBD1. This CDR3 is 14 amino acids long. Germline CDR1 reads SGHVS; CDR2 reads FNYEAQ. Trimming took 6 bases from V and 7 from J; bases not matched to a gene: 6. The CDR3, as DNA: TGTGCCAGCAGGGACCCGGGACAGGGTGAAAAACTGTTTTTT. It specifies CASRDPGQGEKLFF.

This clonotype has just a few counts. This chain links TRBV10-3 with TRBJ2-3; D call uncertain. Germline assignment: CDR1 ENHRY and CDR2 SYGVKD. Trimming took off 3 bases at V and 1 base at J, with 11 bases between the two ends. CDR3 length equals 15 residues. The CDR3 DNA reads TGTGCCATCAGTGATGACCCTGGGGGCACAGATACGCAGTATTTT. Translated: CAISDDPGGTDTQYF.

On this clonotype itself: Germline and junction disagree at one end, which may indicate a read error. V usage is TRBV12-3 or TRBV12-4 and J usage is TRBJ2-5, with 10 bases that match TRBD2. The J call may be in error: the DNA end matches TRBJ2-7 better. CDR3 size: 14 residues. CDR3 sequence: CACRKPGLAHEQYF. In nucleotides, the CDR3 is TGTGCCTGCAGAAAACCGGGACTAGCGCACGAGCAGTACTTC.

This clonotype was seen a handful of times. The CDR3 reads CASSARLARRYEQYF. CDR3 DNA sequence: TGTGCCAGCAGCGCACGACTAGCGCGACGCTACGAGCAGTACTTC. The chain employs TRBV7-9 and TRBJ2-5, with 8 bases that match TRBD2. The J call may be in error: the DNA end matches TRBJ2-7 better. From germline, CDR1 is SEHNR and CDR2 FQNEAQ (reference sequence). The CDR3 loop spans 15 amino acids.

The rearrangement links TRBV6-6 to TRBJ2-3; 9 bases fit TRBD2. The CDR3 contains 15 residues. Trimming at V came to 3 bases and at J to 1 base, leaving 2 bases not matched to a gene. Germline V gene data show CDR1 as MNHNY and CDR2 as SVGAGI (reference sequence). The CDR3 here is CASSYIAGGTDTQYF. Written as DNA, the CDR3 is TGTGCCAGCAGTTATATAGCGGGGGGCACAGATACGCAGTATTTT.

J is TRBJ2-1 and V is TRBV4-2; the match to TRBD2 covers 9 bases. The J call may be in error: the DNA end matches TRBJ2-7 better. Per germline, CDR1 LGHNA and CDR2 YNFKEQ. The CDR3 is 15 amino acids. CDR3 in DNA: TGTGCCAGCAGCCAAGATGGCGGGGGGGACAATGAGCAGTACTTC. Its protein is CASSQDGGGDNEQYF.